This T cell receptor beta chain was obtained from a study of blood T cell repertoires in COVID-19. Study-level background: Spain, Italy and the United States supplied samples that represented acute and convalescent COVID-19. The analysed material was cDNA or gDNA that came from T cells, B-cell-depleted T cells, or PBMCs.

As processed by the authors: Reference gene primer amplification gave nucleated cell count estimates. Sequencing was performed with immunoSEQ multiplex PCR; in TCRdb, only in-frame clones are kept and a portion is missing. The V and J calls and the clone size are those of that table, but D and trimming were determined from the DNA. The data show about 81,000 clones, with 82% seen just once and over 7% held by the top ten. Trimming pared 2 bases from V and 9 bases from J, leaving 12 bases between. Per germline, CDR1 SGHNT and CDR2 YYREEE (reference sequence). The CDR3 contains 13 residues. The specimen sequenced was peripheral blood. The sequence was obtained from a human donor in a cohort sampled during active COVID-19. The chain has TRBV5-4 and TRBJ2-1, with D perhaps matching TRBD2 (5 bases). The CDR3 loop reads CASSFSASREQFF. The CDR3 nucleotides read TGTGCCAGCAGCTTTTCGGCTAGCCGTGAGCAGTTCTTC.